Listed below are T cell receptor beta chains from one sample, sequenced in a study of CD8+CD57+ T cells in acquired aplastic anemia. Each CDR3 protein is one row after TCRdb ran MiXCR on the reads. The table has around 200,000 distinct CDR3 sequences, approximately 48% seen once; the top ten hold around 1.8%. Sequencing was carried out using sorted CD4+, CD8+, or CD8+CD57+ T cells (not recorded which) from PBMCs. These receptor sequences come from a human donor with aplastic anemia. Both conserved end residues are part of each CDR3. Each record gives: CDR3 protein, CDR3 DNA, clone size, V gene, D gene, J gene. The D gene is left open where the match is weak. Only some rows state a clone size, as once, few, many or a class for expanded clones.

CASRAPKASGSYEQYF | TGTGCCAGCAGGGCCCCGAAGGCTAGCGGGAGTTACGAGCAGTACTTC | many | TRBV2 | TRBD2 | TRBJ2-7
CASNTTETQGGGVPLHF | TGTGCCAGCAACACCACCGAAACACAGGGAGGGGGGGTACCCCTCCACTTT | few | TRBV25-1 | NA | TRBJ1-6
CASMAGANYGYTF | TGTGCCAGCATGGCAGGGGCTAACTATGGCTACACCTTC | many | TRBV6-1 | NA | TRBJ1-2
CSAPSLGKETQYF | TGCAGTGCCCCCTCTTTGGGGAAAGAGACCCAGTACTTC | NA | TRBV20-1 | NA | TRBJ2-5
CASSTGQGWEQFF | TGCGCCAGCAGCACTGGACAGGGATGGGAGCAGTTCTTC | many | TRBV5-1 | TRBD1 | TRBJ2-1
CAISGKGEIGTQYF | TGTGCCATCAGTGGGAAGGGTGAGATTGGGACCCAGTACTTC | NA | TRBV10-3 | NA | TRBJ2-5
CASSVARLAGNDEQFF | TGTGCCAGCAGCGTAGCTAGACTAGCGGGGAACGATGAGCAGTTCTTC | NA | TRBV9 | TRBD2 | TRBJ2-1
CAISYSRDRGGSPLHF | TGTGCCATCAGTTACTCACGGGACAGGGGGGGGTCACCCCTCCACTTT | NA | TRBV10-3 | TRBD1 | TRBJ1-6
CASRRQGESGNTIYF | TGTGCCAGCCGTCGACAGGGAGAGTCTGGAAACACCATATATTTT | NA | TRBV19 | TRBD1 | TRBJ1-3
CASSPLPTGLGELFF | TGTGCCAGCAGTCCGCTCCCGACGGGTCTGGGGGAGCTGTTTTTT | NA | TRBV27 | NA | TRBJ2-2
CASSGPYEQYF | TGTGCCAGTTCCGGGCCCTACGAGCAGTACTTC | NA | TRBV19 | NA | TRBJ2-7
CASSQKGLLTGRETQYF | TGTGCCAGCAGCCAGAAGGGCCTCTTAACCGGGAGGGAGACCCAGTACTTC | NA | TRBV7-6 | TRBD2 | TRBJ2-5
CASSPGQGNQPQHF | TGCGCCAGCAGCCCGGGACAGGGGAACCAGCCCCAGCATTTT | many | TRBV5-1 | TRBD1 | TRBJ1-5
CASSLTQDTQYF | TGTGCCAGCAGCTTAACGCAGGATACGCAGTATTTT | NA | TRBV7-2 | NA | TRBJ2-3
CSATALGQETQYF | TGCAGTGCTACTGCCCTAGGGCAAGAGACCCAGTACTTC | many | TRBV20-1 | NA | TRBJ2-5
CASSLGGTGANVLTF | TGCGCCAGCAGCTTGGGGGGAACTGGGGCCAACGTCCTGACTTTC | NA | TRBV5-1 | NA | TRBJ2-6
CASSPTGANYQAFF | TGTGCCAGCAGCCCGACAGGGGCCAACTACCAAGCTTTCTTT | many | TRBV7-2 | TRBD1 | TRBJ1-1
CASSPSTGLYEQYF | TGTGCCAGCAGCCCATCGACAGGCCTCTACGAGCAGTACTTC | NA | TRBV14 | NA | TRBJ2-7
CASSLAVEGETQYF | TGTGCCAGCAGCTTAGCTGTAGAGGGAGAGACCCAGTACTTC | NA | TRBV25-1 | NA | TRBJ2-5
CASSLDYGYGYTF | TGTGCCAGCAGCTTGGACTATGGCTATGGCTACACCTTC | NA | TRBV7-2 | NA | TRBJ1-2
CASTLPGGSYEQYF | TGTGCCAGCACTTTGCCAGGGGGCTCCTACGAGCAGTACTTC | few | TRBV2 | TRBD1 | TRBJ2-7
CASATGEGQPQHF | TGCGCCAGCGCTACAGGAGAGGGTCAGCCCCAGCATTTT | many | TRBV4-1 | NA | TRBJ1-5
CASSEANWAVRNTGELFF | TGTGCCAGCAGTGAAGCAAACTGGGCAGTAAGGAACACCGGGGAGCTGTTTTTT | NA | TRBV6-1 | NA | TRBJ2-2
CATSPPPELNIQYF | TGTGCCACTTCCCCCCCACCCGAATTAAACATTCAGTACTTC | many | TRBV19 | NA | TRBJ2-4
CASSLAPSGRGRETQYF | TGTGCCAGCAGCTTAGCACCTAGCGGGAGAGGCCGAGAGACCCAGTACTTC | NA | TRBV11-1 | TRBD2 | TRBJ2-5
CASSPRATNTEAFF | TGTGCCAGCAGCCCCAGGGCTACGAACACTGAAGCTTTCTTT | many | TRBV7-9 | NA | TRBJ1-1
CATVPGMNTEAFF | TGTGCCACCGTGCCAGGGATGAACACTGAAGCTTTCTTT | few | TRBV25-1 | NA | TRBJ1-1
CASSLVLGTSSGANVLTF | TGCGCCAGCAGCTTGGTATTGGGGACCAGCTCTGGGGCCAACGTCCTGACTTTC | many | TRBV5-1 | NA | TRBJ2-6
CASSSQSFEQYF | TGCGCCAGCAGTTCTCAGAGCTTCGAGCAGTACTTC | many | TRBV10-2 | NA | TRBJ2-7
CSVESKKNYGYTF | TGCAGCGTTGAGTCCAAGAAGAACTATGGCTACACCTTC | NA | TRBV29-1 | NA | TRBJ1-2